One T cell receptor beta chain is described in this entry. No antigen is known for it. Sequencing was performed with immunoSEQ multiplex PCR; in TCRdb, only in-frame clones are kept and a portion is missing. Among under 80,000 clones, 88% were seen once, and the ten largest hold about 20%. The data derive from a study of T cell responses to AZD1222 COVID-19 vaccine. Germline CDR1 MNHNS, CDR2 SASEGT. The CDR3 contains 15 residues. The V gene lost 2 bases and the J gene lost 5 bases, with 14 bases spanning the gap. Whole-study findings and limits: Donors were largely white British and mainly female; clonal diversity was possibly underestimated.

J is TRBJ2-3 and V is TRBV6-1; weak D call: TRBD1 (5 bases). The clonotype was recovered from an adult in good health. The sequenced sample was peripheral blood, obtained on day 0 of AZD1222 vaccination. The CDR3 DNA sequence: TGTGCCAGCAGTGAACAGGGTCGTATAAGAGATACGCAGTATTTT. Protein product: CASSEQGRIRDTQYF.